This T cell receptor (beta chain) was obtained from a study of a mutant IDH1 vaccine in newly diagnosed glioma. Profiled with immunoSEQ multiplex PCR; TCRdb holds only in-frame clones, not every one. The data hold tens of thousands of clones, with 78% observed a single time. The sample holds one count of this clone. Its antigen remains unknown. The V gene's germline CDR1 is ENHRY and CDR2 SYGVKD. The CDR3 contains 15 residues. Trimming stripped 3 bases from V and 7 bases from J, with 18 bases between. Time point here: week 5, during vaccination. Vaccination used 300 ug of mutant IDH1 20-mer peptide per dose, with topical imiquimod.

The chain employs TRBV10-3 and TRBJ1-2; D unresolved. This TCR was recovered from a middle-aged man with glioma. This specimen consisted of PBMCs, obtained from a glioma patient whose treatment included an IDH1 peptide vaccine. The CDR3 is CAISDLDPRTVGYTF. The DNA for the CDR3 is TGTGCCATCAGTGACCTGGACCCCCGAACGGTTGGCTACACCTTC.